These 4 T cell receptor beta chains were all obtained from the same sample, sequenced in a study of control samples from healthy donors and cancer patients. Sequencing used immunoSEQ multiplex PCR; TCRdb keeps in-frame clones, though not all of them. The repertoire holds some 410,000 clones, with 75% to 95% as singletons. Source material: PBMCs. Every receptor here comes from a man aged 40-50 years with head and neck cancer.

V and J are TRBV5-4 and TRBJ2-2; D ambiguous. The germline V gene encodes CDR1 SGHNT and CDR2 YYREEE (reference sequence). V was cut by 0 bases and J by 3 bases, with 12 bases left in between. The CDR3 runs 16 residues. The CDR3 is CASSLGPPRYTGELFF. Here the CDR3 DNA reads TGTGCCAGCAGCTTGGGTCCGCCTAGGTACACCGGGGAGCTGTTTTTT.

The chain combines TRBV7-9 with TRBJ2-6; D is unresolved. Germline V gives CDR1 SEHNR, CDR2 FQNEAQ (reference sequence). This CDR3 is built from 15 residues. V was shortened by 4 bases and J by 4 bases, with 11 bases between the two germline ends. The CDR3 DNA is TGTGCCAGCAGCTGGGGTCCTGGGGGGGCCAACGTCCTGACTTTC. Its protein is CASSWGPGGANVLTF.

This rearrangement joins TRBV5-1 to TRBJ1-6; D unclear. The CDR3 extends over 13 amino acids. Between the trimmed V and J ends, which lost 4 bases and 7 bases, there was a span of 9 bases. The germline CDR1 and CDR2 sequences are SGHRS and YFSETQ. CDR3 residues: CASSAGNNSPLHF. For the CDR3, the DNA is TGCGCCAGCAGCGCAGGAAACAATTCACCCCTCCACTTT.

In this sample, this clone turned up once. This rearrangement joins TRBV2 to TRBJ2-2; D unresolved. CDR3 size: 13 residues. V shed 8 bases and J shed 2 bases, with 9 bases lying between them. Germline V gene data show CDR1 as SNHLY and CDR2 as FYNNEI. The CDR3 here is CASRTVNTGELFF. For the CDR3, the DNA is TGTGCCAGCCGAACAGTCAACACCGGGGAGCTGTTTTTT.